The 27 T cell receptor beta chains in this list originate from one sample, sequenced in a study of CD8 T cells in Susac syndrome. RNA in amounts of roughly 0.5 to 1 ug was reverse transcribed with random hexamers. TCRdb used MiXCR to reprocess the immunoSEQ multiplex PCR reads, holding one entry per CDR3 protein. The table has 150,000 to 200,000 distinct CDR3 sequences, 95% seen once. The sample taken for sequencing was CD8+ T cells from PBMCs. These receptors all stem from a human donor with Susac syndrome.

The gene calls are TRBV11-2 and TRBJ1-6; D may be TRBD1 (6 bases). This CDR3 contains 17 residues. V was clipped by 1 base and J by 8 bases, with 18 bases between them. The V gene's germline CDR1 is SGHAT and CDR2 FQNNGV. The CDR3 DNA follows: TGTGCCAGCAGCTTAGGGGGTTTGACAAGGGGGGATTCACCCCTCCACTTT. Translated, it gives CASSLGGLTRGDSPLHF.

This clonotype has only a few counts. The rearrangement joins TRBV5-6 to TRBJ2-2; D remains unclear. The CDR3 covers 12 residues. The germline V gene has CDR1 SGHDT and CDR2 YYEEEE. The V end was cut by 1 base, the J end by 5 bases, with 3 bases between. CDR3 DNA sequence: TGTGCCAGCAGCTTGCCGACCGGGGAGCTGTTTTTT. This codes for CASSLPTGELFF.

This clonotype was seen once. The chain uses TRBV5-6 and TRBJ1-6; no reliable D call. V was trimmed by 6 bases and J by 7 bases, leaving 14 bases between them. CDR1 is SGHDT, CDR2 YYEEEE, per germline. This CDR3 region has 14 residues. CDR3 in amino acids: CASTDVAGNSPLHF. The CDR3 DNA follows: TGTGCCAGCACCGACGTAGCGGGAAATTCACCCCTCCACTTT.

The chain links TRBV5-1 to TRBJ2-3; TRBD2 aligns across 7 bases. The CDR3 has 14 residues. Per the germline V gene, CDR1 is SGHRS and CDR2 is YFSETQ. Germline trimming cut 4 bases from V and 5 bases from J; bases unmatched to any gene: 7. The CDR3 sequence is CASSPDGGGDTQYF. CDR3 in DNA: TGCGCCAGCAGCCCGGATGGGGGGGGAGATACGCAGTATTTT.

The chain's CDR3 is CATSRRTGNQPQHF. Written as DNA, the CDR3 is TGTGCCACCAGCAGAAGGACAGGCAATCAGCCCCAGCATTTT. J is TRBJ1-5 and V is TRBV15; D may be TRBD1 (6 bases). The CDR3 consists of 14 residues. Trimming removed 2 bases from V and 2 bases from J, with 7 bases in between. Germline CDR1 reads LNHNV; CDR2 reads YYDKDF (reference sequence).

In DNA, the CDR3 is TGCAGTGCTAGAGACGCCGGGACAGGGTTACCCTACGAGCAGTACTTC. Its protein is CSARDAGTGLPYEQYF. The chain uses TRBV20-1 and TRBJ2-7, with 9 bases fitting TRBD1. The CDR3 is 16 amino acids. The germline V gene encodes CDR1 DFQATT and CDR2 SNEGSKA (reference sequence). V was pared by 0 bases and J by 2 bases, with 8 bases of the junction left unmatched.

The J gene is TRBJ2-3, the V gene TRBV7-9; perhaps TRBD2 as D (6 bases). The CDR3 runs 17 residues. V lost 6 bases and J 0 bases, leaving 19 bases between the germline ends. CDR1 SEHNR and CDR2 FQNEAQ come from the germline V gene (reference sequence). CDR3 bases: TGTGCCAGCAGTTCCGGAGCGGAGGGCCCCAGCACAGATACGCAGTATTTT. The encoded protein is CASSSGAEGPSTDTQYF.

The CDR3 region has the DNA TGTGCCAGCAGTACCCACAACCGGAGGTTCGGGGGCCCCATGTCGGAAGAGCAGTACTTC. It yields the protein CASSTHNRRFGGPMSEEQYF. The rearrangement joins TRBV27 to TRBJ2-7; the D call may be TRBD1 or TRBD2 (6 bases each). The CDR3 runs 20 residues. V lost 5 bases, J lost 7 bases, and 36 bases lay in between. The V gene's germline CDR1 is MNHEY and CDR2 SMNVEV (reference sequence).

The chain uses TRBV5-1 and TRBJ2-7; 11 bases map to TRBD1. Germline loops: CDR1 SGHRS, CDR2 YFSETQ. V shed 2 bases and J 4 bases; nucleotides not matched to a gene: 2. The CDR3 is 14 residues long. CDR3 DNA: TGCGCCAGCAGCTTATGGGACAGGGGGTACGAGCAGTACTTC. It codes for CASSLWDRGYEQYF.

The V call is TRBV28, the J call TRBJ1-6, with D tentatively TRBD1 (5 bases). The CDR3 is 16 residues long. V was pared by 6 bases and J by 9 bases, with 21 bases between. In germline, CDR1 is MDHEN, CDR2 SYDVKM. CDR3 sequence: CASSRGFRDDGSPLHF. The CDR3 bases are TGTGCCAGCAGCCGTGGCTTCCGGGACGATGGTTCACCCCTCCACTTT.

J is TRBJ2-1 and V is TRBV18; TRBD2 is a possible D gene (6 bases). V was pared by 5 bases and J by 4 bases, with 21 bases between. The germline V gene has CDR1 KGHSH and CDR2 LQKENI. The CDR3 spans 17 residues. The CDR3 DNA sequence: TGTGCCAGCTCATATGTCTTCGGGGGAGGAACATACAATGAGCAGTTCTTC. It encodes CASSYVFGGGTYNEQFF.

V gene TRBV12-3 or TRBV12-4 combines with J gene TRBJ2-1; unclear D gene. V gave up 9 bases and J gave up 9 bases, with 6 bases separating them. The CDR3 runs 9 residues. For the CDR3, the DNA is TGTGCCAGTTTGAGTGAGCAGTTCTTC. Protein sequence: CASLSEQFF.

The chain recombines TRBV6-1 with TRBJ1-2; D is undetermined. The ends were cut back, 6 bases at V and 4 bases at J, with 12 bases in the middle. Germline V lookup: CDR1 MNHNS, CDR2 SASEGT. The CDR3 is made up of 13 amino acids. The CDR3 region has the DNA TGTGCCAGCAGATCTATGGTGGGCTATGGCTACACCTTC. Translated: CASRSMVGYGYTF.

The gene calls are TRBV4-1 and TRBJ2-3; D might be TRBD2 (6 bases). Looked up from germline, CDR1 is MGHRA and CDR2 is YSYEKL. V shed 0 bases and J shed 2 bases, with 6 bases lying between them. CDR3 length: 14 residues. CDR3 sequence: CASSQERDTDTQYF. The CDR3, as DNA: TGCGCCAGCAGCCAAGAGCGGGACACAGATACGCAGTATTTT.

A few counts support this clonotype. This chain uses TRBV4-1 with TRBJ2-3; TRBD2 aligns across 11 bases. The germline gives CDR1 MGHRA, CDR2 YSYEKL. The V segment lost 5 bases and the J segment 1 base; nucleotides outside the gene matches: 5. The CDR3 sequence is 16 residues long. The CDR3 is CASSSALAGGTDTQYF. Written as DNA, the CDR3 is TGCGCCAGCAGCTCAGCACTAGCGGGGGGCACAGATACGCAGTATTTT.

The V gene is TRBV15, the J gene TRBJ1-5; D is ambiguous. The CDR3 is 14 amino acids. Per the germline V gene, CDR1 is LNHNV and CDR2 is YYDKDF (reference sequence). V dropped 1 base and J dropped 0 bases, with 4 bases sitting between them. The CDR3 nucleotides read TGTGCCACCAGCAGAGGAGTTAGCAATCAGCCCCAGCATTTT. This sequence encodes CATSRGVSNQPQHF.

This chain uses TRBV29-1 with TRBJ2-1, with 11 positions matching TRBD2. Germline CDR1 and CDR2: SQVTM and ANQGSEA. The J segment lost 7 bases and the V segment lost 0 bases, leaving 8 bases of the junction unmatched. The CDR3 spans 16 residues. The CDR3 nucleotides read TGCAGCGTTGAAGATAGCGGGAGGGCCCTTTCGAATGAGCAGTTCTTC. The encoded protein is CSVEDSGRALSNEQFF.

This rearrangement joins TRBV9 to TRBJ2-1; D not resolved. Germline V gene lookup returns CDR1 SGDLS and CDR2 YYNGEE. V lost 3 bases, J lost 2 bases, and 9 bases lay in between. The CDR3 totals 14 residues. CDR3 nucleotides: TGTGCCAGCAGCGCGACTGGTCCCTACAATGAGCAGTTCTTC. Residues: CASSATGPYNEQFF.

The rearrangement joins TRBV20-1 to TRBJ2-1; perhaps TRBD2 as D (6 bases). V dropped 5 bases and J dropped 10 bases, with 12 bases sitting between them. The CDR3 runs 11 residues. Germline CDR1 reads DFQATT; CDR2 reads SNEGSKA (reference sequence). This CDR3 reads CSALWGREQFF. The CDR3 DNA sequence: TGCAGTGCTCTATGGGGGAGGGAGCAGTTCTTC.

This chain links TRBV2 with TRBJ2-7, with 11 bases matching TRBD2. With 8 bases clipped from V and 4 bases from J, the junction kept 10 bases outside the gene matches. The CDR3 is 15 amino acids. The V gene's germline CDR1 is SNHLY and CDR2 FYNNEI. CDR3 region: CASCPTSGGAYEQYF. CDR3 DNA sequence: TGTGCCAGCTGCCCAACTAGCGGGGGAGCATACGAGCAGTACTTC. Full variable domain (remainder filled in from reference TRBV2 and TRBJ2-7): EPEVTQTPSHQVTQMGQEVILRCVPISNHLYFYWYRQILGQKVEFLVSFYNNEISEKSEIFDDQFSVERPDGSNFTLKIRSTKLEDSAMYFCASCPTSGGAYEQYFGPGTRLTVT.

V is TRBV20-1 and J is TRBJ2-7; perhaps D is TRBD1 or TRBD2 (5 bases each). V was trimmed by 2 bases and J by 2 bases, leaving 16 bases between them. Germline V gives CDR1 DFQATT, CDR2 SNEGSKA (reference sequence). The CDR3 has 15 residues. The CDR3 spells CSARSLRGGAYEQYF. Here the CDR3 DNA reads TGCAGTGCTAGAAGTCTTCGGGGCGGTGCCTACGAGCAGTACTTC.

V is TRBV13 and J is TRBJ2-1; D ambiguous. Germline loops: CDR1 PRHDT, CDR2 FYEKMQ (reference sequence). The CDR3 contains 13 residues. V was pared by 5 bases and J by 9 bases, with 14 bases between. CDR3: CASSGTLVFEQFF. CDR3 bases: TGTGCCAGCAGCGGAACATTAGTGTTTGAGCAGTTCTTC. Full variable domain (outside the CDR3, taken from reference TRBV13 and TRBJ2-1): AAGVIQSPRHLIKEKRETATLKCYPIPRHDTVYWYQQGPGQDPQFLISFYEKMQSDKGSIPDRFSAQQFSDYHSELNMSSLELGDSALYFCASSGTLVFEQFFGPGTRLTVL.

The chain carries TRBV29-1 and TRBJ2-6, with a possible D match to TRBD1 (6 bases). The CDR3 runs to 14 residues. V was pared by 7 bases and J by 1 base, with 11 bases between. Germline CDR1 reads SQVTM; CDR2 reads ANQGSEA. As DNA, the CDR3 is TGCAGCGCCAAGGGGGAATCTGGGGCCAACGTCCTGACTTTC. It codes for CSAKGESGANVLTF.

The genes are TRBV5-6 and TRBJ2-7; D possibly corresponds to TRBD1 (5 bases). This CDR3 is built from 14 residues. The ends were cut back, 0 bases at V and 1 base at J, with 8 bases in the middle. Germline V gene data show CDR1 as SGHDT and CDR2 as YYEEEE. The CDR3 DNA sequence: TGTGCCAGCAGCTTGGTAGACAGTTCCTACGAGCAGTACTTC. Translating gives CASSLVDSSYEQYF.

This clonotype was seen a handful of times. The rearrangement links TRBV5-1 to TRBJ1-5; no clear D. The V and J ends lost 4 bases and 2 bases respectively, with 4 bases between them. The CDR3 sequence is 12 residues long. Germline V gene sequence: CDR1 SGHRS, CDR2 YFSETQ. The CDR3 nucleotides are TGCGCCAGCAGCGTTGGCAATCAGCCCCAGCATTTT. It specifies CASSVGNQPQHF.

This sequence joins TRBV20-1 and TRBJ2-7, with D possibly matching TRBD1 (5 bases). This CDR3 has 13 amino acids. Between the trimmed V and J ends, which lost 6 bases and 2 bases, there was a span of 14 bases. The germline gives CDR1 DFQATT, CDR2 SNEGSKA (reference sequence). The DNA for the CDR3 is TGCAGTGCGACGACAGATCTCACCTACGAGCAGTACTTC. As protein: CSATTDLTYEQYF.

The rearrangement joins TRBV6-5 to TRBJ1-6, with 7 nucleotides matching TRBD1. CDR1 and CDR2 from the germline V gene are MNHEY and SVGAGI. The CDR3 is 14 residues long. J lost 7 bases, V lost 3 bases, and 3 bases had no gene match. The CDR3: CASSYTGDNSPLHF. In nucleotides, the CDR3 is TGTGCCAGCAGTTATACAGGGGACAATTCACCCCTCCACTTT.